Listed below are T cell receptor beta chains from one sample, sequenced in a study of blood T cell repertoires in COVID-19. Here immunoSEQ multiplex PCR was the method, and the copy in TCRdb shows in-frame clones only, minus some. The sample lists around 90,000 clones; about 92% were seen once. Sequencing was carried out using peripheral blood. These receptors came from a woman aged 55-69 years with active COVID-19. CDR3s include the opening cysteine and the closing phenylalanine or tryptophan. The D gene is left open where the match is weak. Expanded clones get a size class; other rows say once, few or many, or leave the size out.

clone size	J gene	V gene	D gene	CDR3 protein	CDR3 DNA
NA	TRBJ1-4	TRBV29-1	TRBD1	CSVLTGEHEKLFF	TGCAGCGTTTTGACAGGGGAGCATGAAAAACTGTTTTTT
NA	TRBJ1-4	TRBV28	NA	CASTAGGARNEKLFF	TGTGCCAGCACCGCCGGGGGGGCCCGAAATGAAAAACTGTTTTTT
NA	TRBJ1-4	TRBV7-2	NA	CASSFSTEKLFF	TGTGCCAGCAGCTTCTCTACTGAAAAACTGTTTTTT
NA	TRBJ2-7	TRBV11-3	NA	CASGLGASLDYEQYF	TGTGCCAGCGGCTTAGGGGCTTCACTAGACTACGAGCAGTACTTC
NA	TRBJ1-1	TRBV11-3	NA	CASSYRSEGTEAFF	TGTGCCAGCTCCTACAGGTCGGAGGGCACTGAAGCTTTCTTT
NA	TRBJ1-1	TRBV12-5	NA	CASGPIDAAFF	TGTGCTAGTGGCCCCATTGATGCGGCTTTCTTT
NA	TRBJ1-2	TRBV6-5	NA	CASSYFSTGNYGYTF	TGTGCCAGCAGTTACTTTTCGACGGGGAACTATGGCTACACCTTC
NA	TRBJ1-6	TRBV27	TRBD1	CASSFTGENSPLHF	TGTGCCAGCAGTTTCACAGGGGAAAATTCACCCCTCCACTTT
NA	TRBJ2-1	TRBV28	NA	CASSPWGVLSYNEQFF	TGTGCCAGCAGTCCTTGGGGGGTCCTCTCCTACAATGAGCAGTTCTTC
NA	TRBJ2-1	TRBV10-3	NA	CAITSGGGTYNEQFF	TGTGCCATCACCTCTGGTGGCGGGACCTACAATGAGCAGTTCTTC
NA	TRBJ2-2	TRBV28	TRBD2	CASSLSVRRPGGYTGELFF	TGTGCCAGCAGTTTATCAGTAAGAAGACCGGGAGGATACACCGGGGAGCTGTTTTTT
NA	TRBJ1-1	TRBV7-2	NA	CASSLGGQGDAFF	TGTGCCAGCAGCCTAGGGGGGCAGGGCGACGCTTTCTTT
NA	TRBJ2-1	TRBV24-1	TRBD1	CATSGQGARNEQFF	TGTGCCACCTCGGGACAGGGGGCGCGCAATGAGCAGTTCTTC
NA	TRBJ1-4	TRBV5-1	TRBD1	CASSSGQDSEKLFF	TGCGCCAGCAGCTCCGGACAGGATTCTGAAAAACTGTTTTTT
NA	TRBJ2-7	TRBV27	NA	CASSLSQGQAPVGYYEQYF	TGTGCCAGCAGTTTATCCCAGGGGCAGGCTCCCGTAGGTTACTACGAGCAGTACTTC
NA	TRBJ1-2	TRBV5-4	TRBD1	CASSQGQESNYGYTF	TGTGCCAGCAGCCAGGGACAGGAATCTAACTATGGCTACACCTTC
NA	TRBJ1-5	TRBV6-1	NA	CASSEAGASNQPQHF	TGTGCCAGCAGTGAAGCGGGGGCTAGCAATCAGCCCCAGCATTTT
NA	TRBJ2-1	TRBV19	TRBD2	CASSIRAGESYNEQFF	TGTGCCAGTAGTATTCGAGCGGGAGAATCCTACAATGAGCAGTTCTTC
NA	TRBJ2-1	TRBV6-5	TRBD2	CASSYQTGTSGNEQFF	TGTGCCAGCAGTTATCAAACCGGGACTAGCGGAAATGAGCAGTTCTTC
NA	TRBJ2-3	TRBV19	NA	CASSILRGTDTQYF	TGTGCCAGTAGTATATTGCGGGGCACAGATACGCAGTATTTT
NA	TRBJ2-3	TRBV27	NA	CASRYRVFSTDTQYF	TGTGCCAGCAGATACAGGGTTTTTAGCACAGATACGCAGTATTTT
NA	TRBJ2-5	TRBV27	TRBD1	CASSFRLGQGIGETQYF	TGTGCCAGCAGTTTCCGACTGGGACAGGGGATTGGAGAGACCCAGTACTTC
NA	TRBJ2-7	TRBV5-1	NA	CASSLRTEGSYEQYF	TGCGCCAGCAGCTTACGGACAGAAGGTTCCTACGAGCAGTACTTC
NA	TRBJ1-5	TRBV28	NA	CASSLTGTQPQHF	TGTGCCAGCAGTCTCACAGGTACTCAGCCCCAGCATTTT
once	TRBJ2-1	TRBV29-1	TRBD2	CSVERSSGSYEQFF	TGCAGCGTTGAAAGGTCTAGCGGGAGCTATGAGCAGTTCTTC
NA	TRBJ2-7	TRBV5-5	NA	CASSPGQGIYEQYF	TGTGCCAGCAGCCCAGGGCAGGGGATCTACGAGCAGTACTTC
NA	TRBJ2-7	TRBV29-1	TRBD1	CSVAQGQSSYEQYF	TGCAGCGTGGCTCAGGGACAGAGCTCCTACGAGCAGTACTTC
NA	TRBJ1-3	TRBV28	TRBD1	CASSAPGDRVSGNTIYF	TGTGCCAGCAGTGCCCCGGGGGACAGGGTTTCTGGAAACACCATATATTTT
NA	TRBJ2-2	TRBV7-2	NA	CASSPSAGQSGELFF	TGTGCCAGCAGCCCCTCGGCAGGGCAATCCGGGGAGCTGTTTTTT
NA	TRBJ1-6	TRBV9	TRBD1	CASSVGAGGYNSPLHF	TGTGCCAGCAGCGTAGGCGCAGGGGGCTATAATTCACCCCTCCACTTT
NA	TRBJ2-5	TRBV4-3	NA	CASSQDTTETQYF	TGCGCCAGCAGCCAAGATACTACAGAGACCCAGTACTTC
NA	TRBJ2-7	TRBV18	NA	CASSPEADSSYEQYF	TGTGCCAGCTCACCGGAGGCGGACTCTTCCTACGAGCAGTACTTC
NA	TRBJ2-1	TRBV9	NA	CASARRVGEQFF	TGTGCCAGCGCCCGGAGGGTCGGTGAGCAGTTCTTC
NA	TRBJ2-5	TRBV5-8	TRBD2	CASSPAVAGGQETQYF	TGTGCCAGCAGCCCCGCGGTAGCGGGGGGTCAAGAGACCCAGTACTTC
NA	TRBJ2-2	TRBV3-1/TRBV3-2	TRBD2	CASSPFRAGGFDWNTGELFF	TGTGCCAGCAGCCCCTTTCGGGCGGGAGGGTTCGATTGGAACACCGGGGAGCTGTTTTTT
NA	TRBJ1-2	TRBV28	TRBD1	CASSSRQGRGYTF	TGTGCCAGCAGTTCTAGACAGGGTCGCGGCTACACCTTC
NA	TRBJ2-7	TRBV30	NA	CAWRSPGQKTYEQYF	TGTGCCTGGAGGTCCCCCGGACAGAAAACCTACGAGCAGTACTTC
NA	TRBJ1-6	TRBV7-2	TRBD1	CASSFPGQGNSPLHF	TGTGCCAGCAGCTTTCCGGGACAGGGTAATTCACCCCTCCACTTT
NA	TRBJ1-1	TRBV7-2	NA	CASSLLLMNTEAFF	TGTGCCAGCAGCTTACTACTCATGAACACTGAAGCTTTCTTT
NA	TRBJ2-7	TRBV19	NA	CASSPRSWAGSEQYF	TGTGCCAGTAGTCCCCGATCGTGGGCGGGTTCCGAGCAGTACTTC
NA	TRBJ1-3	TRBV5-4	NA	CASSLDPLSTGNTIYF	TGTGCCAGCAGCTTGGACCCACTTTCTACTGGAAACACCATATATTTT
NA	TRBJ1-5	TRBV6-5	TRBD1	CASRGDRVSNQPQHF	TGTGCCAGCAGGGGGGACAGGGTTAGCAATCAGCCCCAGCATTTT
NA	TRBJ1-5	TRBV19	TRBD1	CASRDSLQPQHF	TGTGCCAGCCGGGACAGCCTTCAGCCCCAGCATTTT
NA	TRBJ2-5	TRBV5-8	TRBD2	CASSLLSSGYQETQYF	TGTGCCAGCAGCTTGCTCTCTAGCGGGTACCAAGAGACCCAGTACTTC
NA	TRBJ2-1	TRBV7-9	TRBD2	CASSLTSGKRNEQFF	TGTGCCAGCAGCTTGACTAGCGGGAAAAGAAATGAGCAGTTCTTC
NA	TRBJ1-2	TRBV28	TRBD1	CASRLTGEGGYTF	TGTGCCAGCAGGTTAACAGGGGAAGGTGGCTACACCTTC
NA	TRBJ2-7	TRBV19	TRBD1	CASSRGQLRTYEQYF	TGTGCCAGTAGTAGGGGACAGCTGAGGACCTACGAGCAGTACTTC
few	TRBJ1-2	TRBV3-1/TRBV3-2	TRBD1	CASSQDGTADFRLCF	TGTGCCAGCAGCCAAGATGGGACAGCGGACTTCCGACTTTGCTTC
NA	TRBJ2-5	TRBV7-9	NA	CASGRQETQYF	TGTGCCAGCGGGCGTCAAGAGACCCAGTACTTC
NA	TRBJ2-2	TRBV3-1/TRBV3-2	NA	CASSGNANTGELFF	TGTGCCAGCAGTGGCAACGCGAACACCGGGGAGCTGTTTTTT
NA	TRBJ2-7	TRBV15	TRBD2	CATSRELRGGAGYEQYF	TGTGCCACCAGCAGAGAACTAAGGGGAGGGGCCGGTTACGAGCAGTACTTC
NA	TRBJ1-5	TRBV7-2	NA	CASSLSVGDYQPQHF	TGTGCCAGCAGCTTAAGTGTGGGCGATTATCAGCCCCAGCATTTT
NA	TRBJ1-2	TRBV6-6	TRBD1	CASRPGQGDGYTF	TGTGCCAGCAGGCCTGGACAGGGGGACGGCTACACCTTC